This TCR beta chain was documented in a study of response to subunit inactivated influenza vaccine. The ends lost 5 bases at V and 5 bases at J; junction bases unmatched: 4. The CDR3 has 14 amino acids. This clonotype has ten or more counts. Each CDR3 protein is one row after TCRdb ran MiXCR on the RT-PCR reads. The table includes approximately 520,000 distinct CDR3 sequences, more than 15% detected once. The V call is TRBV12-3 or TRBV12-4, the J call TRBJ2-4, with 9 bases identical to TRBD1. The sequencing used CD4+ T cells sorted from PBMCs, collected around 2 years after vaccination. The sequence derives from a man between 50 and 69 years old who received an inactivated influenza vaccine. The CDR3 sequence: CASSRQGGQNIQYF. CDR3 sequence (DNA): TGTGCCAGCAGTCGACAGGGGGGCCAAAACATTCAGTACTTC.